Listed here are 30 T cell receptor beta chains from one sample, sequenced in a study of post-analysis software for immune sequencing data. Overall study findings and caveats: There were four or five TRBV segments more frequent in patients than controls, and TRBV5-6, TRBV5-1 and TRBV20-1 were among them.

No cognate antigen is known for these TCRs. The library was made from cDNA and included unique molecular identifiers. One entry per CDR3 protein, called by TCRdb with MiXCR from the PCR reads. The sample yields fewer than 850,000 distinct CDR3 sequences, just under 30% seen once. The sample taken for sequencing was blood. The receptors come from a girl aged 5-17 years with multiple sclerosis.

This clonotype was seen a handful of times. The chain joins TRBV24-1 to TRBJ2-2; TRBD2 matches at 15 bases. The CDR3 extends over 19 amino acids. Trimming at V came to 7 bases and at J to 7 bases, leaving 15 bases not matched to a gene. Germline CDR1 is KGHDR and CDR2 is SFDVKD. CDR3 residues: CATSPHLGLAGGGDGELFF. The DNA for the CDR3 is TGTGCCACCAGCCCACACTTGGGACTAGCGGGAGGAGGAGACGGGGAGCTGTTTTTT.

This clonotype has at least ten counts. J is TRBJ2-4 and V is TRBV7-2; the match to TRBD2 covers 14 bases. V shed 5 bases, J shed 1 base, and the junction held 10 bases outside the gene matches. Per germline, CDR1 SGHTA and CDR2 FQGNSA. CDR3 length: 19 amino acids. The CDR3 spells CASSRFRLAGGSAKNIQYF. The DNA of the CDR3 is TGTGCCAGCAGCCGATTTAGACTAGCGGGGGGGAGCGCCAAAAACATTCAGTACTTC.

The rearrangement links TRBV20-1 to TRBJ1-3; 7 nucleotides match TRBD1. The CDR3 is 17 residues long. Germline loops: CDR1 DFQATT, CDR2 SNEGSKA (reference sequence). Germline trimming cut 0 bases from V and 4 bases from J; bases unmatched to any gene: 12. In nucleotides, the CDR3 is TGCAGTGCTAGAGAGGAGGGAGGGGGCTTTTCCGGAAACACCATATATTTT. This sequence encodes CSAREEGGGFSGNTIYF.

The sample holds a few counts of this clonotype. The chain recombines TRBV6-5 with TRBJ2-5, with 7 bases identical to TRBD2. Germline V lookup: CDR1 MNHEY, CDR2 SVGAGI. The CDR3 runs 13 residues. Trimming took 2 bases from V and 5 from J; bases not matched to a gene: 2. CDR3: CASSYGGGETQYF. CDR3 sequence (DNA): TGTGCCAGCAGTTACGGGGGGGGGGAGACCCAGTACTTC.

The gene calls are TRBV20-1 and TRBJ2-3; D call uncertain. The CDR3 is made up of 16 amino acids. Looked up from germline, CDR1 is DFQATT and CDR2 is SNEGSKA (reference sequence). The ends were cut back, 3 bases at V and 1 base at J, with 17 bases in the middle. The CDR3 DNA reads as TGCAGTGCTAGGGTCCGGGCTGGACGGGGCACAGATACGCAGTATTTT. It encodes CSARVRAGRGTDTQYF.

The chain joins TRBV7-2 to TRBJ2-5; D is unclear. The J call could be wrong; TRBJ2-1 is a better fit for the DNA end. CDR3 length equals 16 residues. CDR1 is SGHTA and CDR2 is FQGNSA in the germline V gene. As DNA, the CDR3 is TGTGCCAGCAGCCGCAACCCGATAACGACCCAAGAGACCCAGTTCTTC. As protein: CASSRNPITTQETQFF.

This clonotype was found a few times. The chain combines TRBV6-5 with TRBJ1-2; D might be TRBD1 (6 bases). The V gene's germline CDR1 is MNHEY and CDR2 SVGAGI. The CDR3 contains 14 residues. The V end lost 6 bases, the J end lost 7 bases, and 18 bases lay between the germline ends. The CDR3 sequence: CASSQIQGFGGYTF. The DNA for the CDR3 is TGTGCCAGCAGCCAGATTCAGGGGTTCGGTGGCTACACCTTC.

The chain links TRBV20-1 to TRBJ2-7; D assignment may be TRBD1 or TRBD2 (5 bases each). In germline, CDR1 is DFQATT, CDR2 SNEGSKA (reference sequence). The V end was cut by 0 bases, the J end by 2 bases, with 14 bases between. This CDR3 comprises 15 residues. DNA of the CDR3: TGCAGTGCTAGAGATGCCGGGACGTACACCTACGAGCAGTACTTC. Encoded protein: CSARDAGTYTYEQYF.

The chain combines TRBV14 with TRBJ2-1; D uncertain. V lost 4 bases and J lost 6, with 13 bases in between. Per the germline V gene, CDR1 is SGHDN and CDR2 is FVKESK. The CDR3 is 14 amino acids. CDR3 DNA: TGTGCCAGCAGCCGCGAGAGGTTGGGCAATGAGCAGTTCTTC. Translated, it gives CASSRERLGNEQFF.

Only a few counts were recorded for this clonotype. This chain joins TRBV20-1 and TRBJ2-1, with TRBD2 matching 8 bases. From germline, CDR1 is DFQATT and CDR2 SNEGSKA (reference sequence). CDR3 length equals 15 residues. J lost 8 bases, V lost 0 bases, and 9 bases had no gene match. This chain's CDR3 is CSARDIAGLGDEQFF. CDR3 nucleotide sequence: TGCAGTGCTAGAGATATAGCGGGGCTGGGGGATGAGCAGTTCTTC.

The rearrangement uses TRBV4-3 and TRBJ2-1; 10 bases agree with TRBD2. The germline V gene has CDR1 LGHNA and CDR2 YSLEER. With 1 base clipped from V and 0 bases from J, the junction kept 3 bases outside the gene matches. The CDR3 consists of 17 residues. CDR3 nucleotide sequence: TGCGCCAGCAGCCAAGGCGCTAGCGGGAGCTCCTACAATGAGCAGTTCTTC. Translated: CASSQGASGSSYNEQFF.

This clonotype has more than one count but fewer than ten. The J gene is TRBJ2-3, the V gene TRBV4-2; D remains ambiguous. This CDR3 spans 16 amino acids. Germline V gene lookup returns CDR1 LGHNA and CDR2 YNFKEQ. V was pared by 0 bases and J by 0 bases, with 10 bases between. Here the CDR3 DNA reads TGTGCCAGCAGCCAAGATAAAGGCGCTAGCACAGATACGCAGTATTTT. Translating it yields CASSQDKGASTDTQYF.

In its sample, this clonotype was seen many times. The CDR3 nucleotides read TGCAGTGCTAGAGATCTCAATAGCGGGATCTACAATGAGCAGTTCTTC. Translated: CSARDLNSGIYNEQFF. V and J are TRBV20-1 and TRBJ2-1; TRBD2 agrees at 8 bases. The germline V gene encodes CDR1 DFQATT and CDR2 SNEGSKA (reference sequence). CDR3 size: 16 residues. J gave up 3 bases and V 0 bases, and 7 bases lay outside the gene matches.

This rearrangement joins TRBV20-1 to TRBJ2-7; D unresolved. CDR3 length: 11 amino acids. Germline V lookup: CDR1 DFQATT, CDR2 SNEGSKA (reference sequence). V lost 5 bases and J 3 bases, leaving 8 bases between the germline ends. The CDR3 loop is CSASAFYEQYF. The CDR3 DNA follows: TGCAGTGCTTCGGCATTCTACGAGCAGTACTTC.

V gene TRBV3-1 combines with J gene TRBJ1-2; D unresolved. Germline loops: CDR1 LGHDT, CDR2 YNNKEL (reference sequence). This CDR3 contains 14 residues. Trimming removed 1 base at V and 2 bases at J, with 8 bases between. The DNA for the CDR3 is TGTGCCAGCAGCCAAGGTGAAGGCAACTATGGCTACACCTTC. Its protein product is CASSQGEGNYGYTF.

This clonotype was counted a single time. This chain links TRBV28 with TRBJ2-7; no firm D call. The germline V gene encodes CDR1 MDHEN and CDR2 SYDVKM. The V and J ends lost 4 bases and 6 bases respectively, with 13 bases between them. The CDR3 runs to 13 residues. The CDR3 sequence is CASSSTRRSEQYV. The CDR3 nucleotides are TGTGCCAGCAGTTCCACCAGACGCTCCGAGCAGTACGTC.

This clonotype has a handful of counts. The chain uses TRBV29-1 and TRBJ2-7, with 10 positions matching TRBD1. The CDR3 contains 13 residues. Germline trimming cut 7 bases from V and 2 bases from J; bases unmatched to any gene: 5. Germline V CDR1 and CDR2: SQVTM, ANQGSEA. CDR3 residues: CSAWDRGAYEQYF. Written as DNA, the CDR3 is TGCAGCGCGTGGGACAGGGGCGCCTACGAGCAGTACTTC.

The chain links TRBV29-1 to TRBJ1-5; 10 bases map to TRBD1. CDR1 SQVTM and CDR2 ANQGSEA come from the germline V gene. J was trimmed by 3 bases and V by 6 bases; bases with no gene match: 5. CDR3 length equals 14 residues. In DNA, the CDR3 is TGCAGCGTGGCGGGACAGGGGTCCAATCAGCCCCAGCATTTT. This gives the protein CSVAGQGSNQPQHF.

This chain connects TRBV7-8 to TRBJ2-4, with TRBD2 as a possible D gene (5 bases). The ends were cut back, 3 bases at V and 9 bases at J, with 15 bases in the middle. CDR3 length: 14 residues. Germline CDR1 is SGHVS and CDR2 is FQNEAQ. The CDR3 DNA reads TGTGCCAGCAGCTTGACCGAGGGAGTAAGCATTCAGTACTTC. Amino acids: CASSLTEGVSIQYF.

The J gene is TRBJ1-1, the V gene TRBV7-2, with D tentatively TRBD1 (5 bases). V lost 2 bases, J lost 8 bases, and 18 bases lay in between. Germline-derived CDR1 and CDR2 are SGHTA and FQGNSA. This CDR3 comprises 15 residues. The CDR3 DNA reads as TGTGCCAGCAGCTTACGAGGGGCCCCCCCTGAGGAAGCTTTCTTT. This encodes CASSLRGAPPEEAFF. Full variable domain (missing parts from reference TRBV7-2 and TRBJ1-1): GAGVSQSPSNKVTEKGKDVELRCDPISGHTALYWYRQSLGQGLEFLIYFQGNSAPDKSGLPSDRFSAERTGGSVSTLTIQRTQQEDSAVYLCASSLRGAPPEEAFFGQGTRLTVV.

J is TRBJ2-1 and V is TRBV7-9, with 10 positions matching TRBD1. The germline V gene encodes CDR1 SEHNR and CDR2 FQNEAQ (reference sequence). V trimming: 6 bases; J trimming: 6 bases; junction bases outside the gene matches: 14. CDR3 length: 17 amino acids. The chain's CDR3 is CASRIRPGTGASNEQFF. CDR3 nucleotide sequence: TGTGCCAGCAGGATTAGACCCGGGACAGGGGCCAGCAATGAGCAGTTCTTC.

The chain has TRBV5-1 and TRBJ2-3, with D perhaps matching TRBD2 (5 bases). Between the trimmed V and J ends, which lost 0 bases and 3 bases, there was a span of 11 bases. Germline values: CDR1 SGHRS, CDR2 YFSETQ. CDR3 length: 15 amino acids. CDR3 region: CASSLEGSATDTQYF. As DNA, the CDR3 is TGCGCCAGCAGCTTGGAAGGTAGCGCTACAGATACGCAGTATTTT.

The rearrangement links TRBV20-1 to TRBJ2-5; TRBD2 might be the D (6 bases). The J call may be incorrect, as the DNA end agrees better with TRBJ2-7. The CDR3 is 14 amino acids. Germline V gene sequence: CDR1 DFQATT, CDR2 SNEGSKA (reference sequence). The CDR3 here is CSVSRDSRGPEQYF. The CDR3 region has the DNA TGCAGTGTCAGCCGGGACTCAAGGGGACCCGAGCAGTACTTC.

This clonotype was counted ten times or more. The V call is TRBV20-1, the J call TRBJ2-1; D might be TRBD2 (5 bases). Germline CDR1 is DFQATT and CDR2 is SNEGSKA (reference sequence). This CDR3 spans 13 amino acids. Trimming stripped 3 bases from V and 9 bases from J, with 15 bases between. The CDR3 DNA follows: TGCAGTGCTAGTGGTCGGGTCGCGGGTGAGCAGTTCTTC. Residues: CSASGRVAGEQFF.

The sample holds a few counts of this clonotype. The V gene is TRBV12-3 or TRBV12-4, the J gene TRBJ2-5, with no clear D. The ends were cut back, 3 bases at V and 5 bases at J, with 10 bases in the middle. This CDR3 has 13 residues. The CDR3 coding sequence is TGTGCCAGCAGTTTTCCCGGATCCGAGACCCAGTACTTC. It codes for CASSFPGSETQYF.

This chain connects TRBV28 to TRBJ1-4, with D perhaps TRBD1 (5 bases). The CDR3 contains 17 residues. V lost 5 bases and J lost 3, with 19 bases in between. From germline, CDR1 is MDHEN and CDR2 SYDVKM. The CDR3 reads CASSPQGPPDSNEKLFF. CDR3 bases: TGTGCCAGCAGTCCTCAGGGTCCCCCGGACTCTAATGAAAAACTGTTTTTT.

This clonotype has a handful of counts. The V gene is TRBV24-1, the J gene TRBJ2-1; tentative D call: TRBD2 (5 bases). This CDR3 is built from 14 residues. Germline loops: CDR1 KGHDR, CDR2 SFDVKD. With 9 bases removed from V and 8 bases from J, the gap between germline ends came to 19 bases. The CDR3 bases are TGTGCCACCGCGCCGCCAGAGGGTTTCGATGAGCAGTTCTTC. Translated, it gives CATAPPEGFDEQFF.

This clonotype was seen more than once but under ten times. This chain connects TRBV12-3 or TRBV12-4 to TRBJ1-1; TRBD1 is a possible D gene (5 bases). Trimming removed 6 bases at V and 1 base at J, with 12 bases between. The CDR3 loop spans 14 amino acids. CDR3 nucleotides: TGTGCCAGCAGGCGGGGGGTTACGAACACTGAAGCTTTCTTT. It encodes CASRRGVTNTEAFF.

This rearrangement joins TRBV12-5 to TRBJ1-2; 8 bases line up with TRBD1. Germline V lookup: CDR1 LGHNT, CDR2 FRNRAP. The junction had 13 bases not matched to a gene; V was cut back by 6 bases and J by 4 bases. CDR3 length: 16 residues. CDR3 protein: CASGLLLTGDGYGYTF. CDR3 coding DNA: TGTGCTAGTGGCCTGCTCCTGACAGGGGACGGCTATGGCTACACCTTC.

Details on this clonotype: Germline and junction disagree at one end, which may indicate a read error. This chain connects TRBV7-9 to TRBJ2-5, with D perhaps matching TRBD2 (5 bases). This CDR3 comprises 11 residues. Germline V gene sequence: CDR1 SEHNR, CDR2 FQNEAQ (reference sequence). Here the CDR3 reads CVSSRGSTQYF. The CDR3 nucleotides read TGTGTCAGCAGCCGCGGGTCGACCCAGTACTTC.